This T cell receptor (beta chain) originates from a study of T cells in Graves' hyperthyroidism and ophthalmopathy. Turning to the study itself: Staff took peripheral blood when the initial diagnosis was made, before any treatment began. Study observations and caveats: The model predicted ophthalmopathy a median approximately six months before onset.

The TCR beta CDR3 regions underwent amplification using RNA transcripts as the source. The HTBI primer set was used in a first-round RT-PCR of the TCR CDR3. In TCRdb, the multiplex PCR reads were re-called with MiXCR into one record per CDR3 protein. This table holds approximately 640,000 distinct CDR3 sequences, around 15% found once. The CDR3 contains 11 residues. V lost 1 base to trimming and J lost 6 bases, with 4 bases between them. CDR1 and CDR2 (germline): ENHRY, SYGVKD. On this clonotype: Its antigen is not identified.

Patients showing uncontrolled infection, other autoimmune disease, pregnancy or lactation were ineligible. The specimen was blood. This sequence joins TRBV10-3 and TRBJ2-7; D gene uncertain. This clonotype was obtained from a man in his forties or fifties with Graves' hyperthyroidism. The chain's CDR3 is CAISELSEQYF. As DNA, the CDR3 is TGTGCCATCAGTGAGTTAAGCGAGCAGTACTTC.